The T cell receptor beta chain described here comes from a study of CXCR3-negative and CXCR3-positive naive CD8 T cells. General study points: The naive subsets expressed comparable surface CD5, and the authors inferred TCR strength from TRB CDR3 properties. Memory CD8+ cells showed much lower diversity, while both naive subsets were comparably high. The study found that naive CXCR3-negative and CXCR3-positive cells shared TRBV-TRBJ usage, while memory cells differed.

Remarks on this clonotype: No antigen is known for it.

At 300,000 to 350,000 cells each, triplicate sorts were carried out for each CD8+ T cell subset. CDR3 size: 14 residues. UMI-labeled 5' RACE yielded the TRB cDNA libraries. From its re-call of the 5' RACE reads, TCRdb lists each CDR3 protein once, without DNA. Its clone listing holds 43,000 or so distinct CDR3 sequences. The origin of this receptor is a human donor in good health. Some clones in this sample may be carry-over from other donors' samples. The chain has TRBV12-3 or TRBV12-4 and TRBJ2-7; absent DNA, TCRdb's TRBD1 call cannot be checked. Sample: memory CD8+ T cells from blood. The CDR3 is CASSFSGQSYEQYF.